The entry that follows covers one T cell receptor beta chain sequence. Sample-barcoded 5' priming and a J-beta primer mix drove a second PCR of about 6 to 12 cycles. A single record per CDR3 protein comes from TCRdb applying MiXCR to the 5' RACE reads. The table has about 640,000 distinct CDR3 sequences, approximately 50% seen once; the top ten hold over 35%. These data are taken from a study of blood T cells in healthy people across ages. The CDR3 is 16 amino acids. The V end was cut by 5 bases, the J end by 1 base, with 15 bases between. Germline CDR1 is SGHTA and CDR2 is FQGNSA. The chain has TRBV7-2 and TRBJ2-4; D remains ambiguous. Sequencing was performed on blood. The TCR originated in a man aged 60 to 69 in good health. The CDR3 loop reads CASSPELYSAKNIQYF. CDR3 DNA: TGTGCCAGCAGCCCCGAACTATACTCGGCCAAAAACATTCAGTACTTC.